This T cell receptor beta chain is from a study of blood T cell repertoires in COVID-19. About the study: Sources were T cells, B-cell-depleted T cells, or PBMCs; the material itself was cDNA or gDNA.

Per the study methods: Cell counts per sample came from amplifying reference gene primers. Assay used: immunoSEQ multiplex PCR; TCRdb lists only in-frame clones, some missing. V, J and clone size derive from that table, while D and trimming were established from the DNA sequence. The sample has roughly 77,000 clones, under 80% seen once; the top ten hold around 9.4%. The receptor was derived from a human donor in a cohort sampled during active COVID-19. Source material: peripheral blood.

The CDR3 DNA sequence: TGTGCCACCAGCGCGTCCGCTAACTATGGCTACACCTTC. It translates to CATSASANYGYTF. The rearrangement uses TRBV15 and TRBJ1-2; D is unclear. Germline V CDR1 and CDR2: LNHNV, YYDKDF (reference sequence). This CDR3 is built from 13 residues. Trimming pared 5 bases from V and 0 bases from J, leaving 7 bases between.